The next 30 T cell receptor beta chains were all read from a single sample in a study of tumor-infiltrating lymphocytes in glioblastoma multiforme. TCRB libraries came from RNA via three nested multiplex PCR rounds. TCRdb independently ran MiXCR on the multiplex PCR reads; one entry per CDR3 protein. This sample has tens of thousands of distinct CDR3 sequences, with more than 55% found just once. Sequencing was performed on brain tumor tissue. All receptors derive from a male donor with glioblastoma.

Regarding this clonotype: A much larger clone lies one base from this, so it may be a read error. V gene TRBV7-3 combines with J gene TRBJ2-2; D is possibly TRBD2 (6 bases). The CDR3 is 15 amino acids. Per the germline V gene, CDR1 is SGHTA and CDR2 is FQGTGA. The CDR3 region has the DNA TGTGCCAGCAGCTTAACGGGACTGAACACCGGGAAGCTGTTTTTT. It encodes CASSLTGLNTGKLFF.

This clonotype has at least ten counts. J is TRBJ2-1 and V is TRBV20-1, with 7 bases identical to TRBD1. Germline V gene lookup returns CDR1 DFQATT and CDR2 SNEGSKA (reference sequence). After removal of 6 bases from V and 5 bases from J, the junction contained 7 bases not matched to a gene. The CDR3 is made up of 13 amino acids. DNA for the CDR3: TGCAGTGCCAACAGGGGCCCGCACAATGAGCAGTTCTTC. Protein: CSANRGPHNEQFF.

The chain is built from TRBV20-1 and TRBJ2-1; 13 bases map to TRBD2. The V gene's germline CDR1 is DFQATT and CDR2 SNEGSKA (reference sequence). The CDR3 runs 15 residues. V was clipped by 8 bases and J by 8 bases; unmatched bases: 12. CDR3 nucleotide sequence: TGCAGTTCTAACCTACTAGCGGGAGGGTTGGATGAGCAGTTCTTC. Residues: CSSNLLAGGLDEQFF.

The table lists this clonotype with a few counts. A single base separates this from a much larger clone, so it may be a read error. The chain recombines TRBV28 with TRBJ2-1; D tentatively fits TRBD1 or TRBD2 (6 bases each). CDR1 and CDR2 (germline): MDHEN, SYDVKM. The CDR3 extends over 15 amino acids. CDR3 protein: CASEGGGQKYNERFF. CDR3 DNA: TGTGCCAGCGAGGGGGGCGGACAGAAGTACAATGAGCGGTTCTTC.

Of note for this clonotype: Being one base from a much bigger clone, this may be a read error. This sequence joins TRBV6-2 or TRBV6-3 and TRBJ2-7, with D possibly called TRBD1 or TRBD2 (5 bases each). There are 12 residues in the CDR3. V lost 10 bases, J lost 3 bases, and 13 bases lay in between. The germline gives CDR1 MNHEY, CDR2 SVGEGT. The CDR3 region is CATGTVFYEQYF. The DNA for the CDR3 is TGTGCCACCGGGACCGTTTTCTACGAGCAGTACTTC.

To note about this clonotype: At one end the junction does not follow the germline gene, possibly because of a read error. The chain has TRBV6-5 and TRBJ1-1, with TRBD1 as a possible D gene (6 bases). The CDR3 runs 13 residues. CDR1 MNHEY and CDR2 SVGAGI come from the germline V gene. The CDR3 is CGSSYSRDTKAFF. The CDR3 DNA reads as TGTGGCAGCAGTTACTCGAGGGACACTAAAGCTTTCTTT.

Worth noting for this clonotype: A much larger clone differs by one base, so this may be a read error. The rearrangement joins TRBV2 to TRBJ2-1, with D perhaps TRBD2 (6 bases). The CDR3 is made up of 14 amino acids. Germline V gives CDR1 SNHLY, CDR2 FYNNEI. CDR3 DNA: TGTGCCATCAGTGAAAGGCGGAGGGATGCTGAGCAGTTCTTC. Its protein is CAISERRRDAEQFF. Variable domain in full (rest from reference TRBV2 and TRBJ2-1): EPEVTQTPSHQVTQMGQEVILRCVPISNHLYFYWYRQILGQKVEFLVSFYNNEISEKSEIFDDQFSVERPDGSNFTLKIRSTKLEDSAMYFCAISERRRDAEQFFGPGTRLTVL.

In the case of this clonotype: This clone may be a read error of a much larger clone one base away. The J gene is TRBJ2-3, the V gene TRBV20-1; D uncertain. The CDR3 spans 14 residues. The germline V gene has CDR1 DFQATT and CDR2 SNEGSKA (reference sequence). CDR3 region: CGARVTNGTDTQYF. The CDR3 bases are TGCGGTGCTAGAGTTACTAACGGCACAGATACGCAGTATTTT.

Comment on this clonotype: No conserved phenylalanine or tryptophan is present at the end of the CDR3, so a read error is the likely explanation. The chain is built from TRBV6-6 and TRBJ1-3; D gene ambiguous. From germline, CDR1 is MNHNY and CDR2 SVGAGI (reference sequence). The CDR3 runs 14 residues. CDR3 protein: CASSSQDSGDTIYL. The CDR3 coding sequence is TGTGCCAGCAGTTCTCAGGACTCTGGAGACACCATATATTTG.

To note about this clonotype: This may come from a read error, since a much larger clone is one base off. It is likely a read error, because the conserved phenylalanine at the end of the CDR3 is missing. The CDR3 DNA reads TGTGCCAGCAGCTTAGATCGAGGGACCGGTGAGCAGTTCTCC. Its protein is CASSLDRGTGEQFS. The genes are TRBV7-8 and TRBJ2-1; D tentatively fits TRBD1 or TRBD2 (5 bases each). The CDR3 contains 14 residues. V was cut by 1 base and J by 9 bases, with 13 bases left in between. The germline V gene has CDR1 SGHVS and CDR2 FQNEAQ.

Details on this clonotype: The conserved phenylalanine or tryptophan is not found at the CDR3 terminus, so this likely reflects a read error. The chain uses TRBV5-6 and TRBJ2-5; D unresolved. Germline V lookup: CDR1 SGHDT, CDR2 YYEEEE. CDR3 length: 14 residues. V lost 2 bases and J 5 bases, leaving 13 bases between the germline ends. CDR3 region: CASSFLASGETQYL. The CDR3 nucleotides read TGTGCCAGCAGCTTTCTTGCGTCCGGGGAGACCCAGTACCTA.

This clonotype has ten or more counts. The V gene is TRBV28, the J gene TRBJ2-1; 7 bases map to TRBD2. The ends lost 3 bases at V and 4 bases at J; junction bases unmatched: 6. The CDR3 loop spans 15 amino acids. The V gene's germline CDR1 is MDHEN and CDR2 SYDVKM. CDR3 sequence: CASSLGGDLYNEQFF. CDR3 nucleotides: TGTGCCAGCAGTTTGGGAGGGGACCTATACAATGAGCAGTTCTTC.

The rearrangement uses TRBV11-3 and TRBJ2-2, with D perhaps TRBD2 (7 bases). The CDR3 is 13 residues long. V lost 9 bases and J 17 bases, leaving 25 bases between the germline ends. Germline CDR1 SGHNT, CDR2 YENEEA. Here the CDR3 reads CARSRGTPGGCFF. In DNA form, the CDR3 reads TGTGCCAGGTCCCGGGGGACACCGGGGGGCTGTTTTTTT.

The sample holds many counts of this clonotype. The rearrangement uses TRBV20-1 and TRBJ2-1, with 9 bases lining up with TRBD2. CDR1 DFQATT and CDR2 SNEGSKA come from the germline V gene (reference sequence). The CDR3 is 19 amino acids. Trimming at V came to 0 bases and at J to 0 bases, leaving 12 bases not matched to a gene. The CDR3 sequence is CSARDLGLAGTSSYNEQFF. CDR3 nucleotide sequence: TGCAGTGCTAGAGATCTCGGGCTAGCGGGAACAAGCTCCTACAATGAGCAGTTCTTC.

This clonotype was recorded many times. The V call is TRBV5-1, the J call TRBJ2-5; D unresolved. This CDR3 comprises 14 residues. V lost 0 bases and J 0 bases, leaving 6 bases between the germline ends. Germline V gives CDR1 SGHRS, CDR2 YFSETQ. CDR3 sequence (DNA): TGCGCCAGCAGCTTGGGCCTGTACCAAGAGACCCAGTACTTC. It is translated as CASSLGLYQETQYF.

This clonotype was seen ten or more times. The chain uses TRBV6-1 and TRBJ1-5; D remains unclear. Trimming removed 2 bases at V and 0 bases at J, with 8 bases between. The CDR3 loop spans 15 amino acids. Germline lookup yields CDR1 MNHNS and CDR2 SASEGT. CDR3 loop: CASSEYSDSNQPQHF. For the CDR3, the DNA is TGTGCCAGCAGTGAATACAGCGATAGCAATCAGCCCCAGCATTTT.

J is TRBJ2-7 and V is TRBV20-1; D unclear. The CDR3 length is 15 residues. Germline loops: CDR1 DFQATT, CDR2 SNEGSKA (reference sequence). CDR3 region: CSAYVGAANSYEQYF. The CDR3, as DNA: TGCAGCGCTTATGTCGGTGCGGCTAATTCCTACGAGCAGTACTTC.

This clonotype is deemed medium-sized (0.01 to 0.1%). The chain recombines TRBV29-1 with TRBJ2-7; tentative D call: TRBD2 (6 bases). V lost 2 bases and J lost 2, with 13 bases in between. This CDR3 is built from 14 residues. CDR1 and CDR2 (germline): SQVTM, ANQGSEA. The CDR3 region has the DNA TGCAGCGTTGAAAGCCGGGGAGGCACCTACGAGCAGTACTTC. Amino acid sequence: CSVESRGGTYEQYF.

This clonotype ranks as medium-sized (0.01 to 0.1%). In DNA, the CDR3 is TGCAGCGTGACAGGGGCGAGGGAAAACATTCAGTACTTC. It is translated as CSVTGARENIQYF. The rearrangement joins TRBV29-1 to TRBJ2-4, with 8 positions matching TRBD1. Germline assignment: CDR1 SQVTM and CDR2 ANQGSEA. The V and J ends lost 6 bases and 5 bases, in that order; junction bases with no gene match: 6. This CDR3 contains 13 residues.

Remarks on this clonotype: This may be a read error: a much more frequent sequence differs by one nucleotide. The rearrangement uses TRBV10-2 and TRBJ1-1; 7 bases align to TRBD1. Germline assignment: CDR1 WSHSY and CDR2 SAAADI. There are 14 residues in the CDR3. The CDR3 DNA is TGCGCCAGCAGTAGGGACAGACGGAACATTGAAGCTTTCTTT. It is translated as CASSRDRRNIEAFF.

The chain recombines TRBV7-9 with TRBJ2-5; perhaps TRBD1 as D (6 bases). CDR1 is SEHNR, CDR2 FQNEAQ, per germline (reference sequence). The V end lost 2 bases, the J end lost 3 bases, and 7 bases lay between the germline ends. The CDR3 runs 13 residues. The CDR3 loop is CASSLWDKETQYF. The CDR3 nucleotides are TGTGCCAGCAGCTTATGGGACAAAGAGACCCAGTACTTC.

The V gene is TRBV6-1, the J gene TRBJ1-1; a possible D gene is TRBD1 (5 bases). Germline assignment: CDR1 MNHNS and CDR2 SASEGT. Trimming removed 5 bases from V and 10 bases from J, with 17 bases in between. The CDR3 runs to 13 residues. CDR3: CASSYGGNNGAFF. The CDR3 nucleotides are TGTGCCAGCAGTTACGGGGGGAACAATGGAGCTTTCTTT.

This clonotype showed up many times. CDR3 DNA: TGTGCCAGCAGTCCGGGAAGGGGGCTCACAGATACGCAGTATTTT. Protein sequence: CASSPGRGLTDTQYF. The J gene is TRBJ2-3, the V gene TRBV12-3 or TRBV12-4; TRBD1 aligns across 7 bases. CDR3 length: 15 amino acids. Trimming cost V 5 bases and J 2 bases; bases outside gene matches: 7.

V usage is TRBV29-1 and J usage is TRBJ2-1; TRBD2 matches at 7 bases. This CDR3 comprises 14 residues. Germline CDR1 is SQVTM and CDR2 is ANQGSEA. The junction had 12 bases not matched to a gene; V was cut back by 6 bases and J by 7 bases. The CDR3 DNA is TGCAGCGTGGCGACCTACTGGGGAGGGAATGAGCAGTTCTTC. Amino acids: CSVATYWGGNEQFF.

Regarding this clonotype: A junction end diverges from the germline sequence, so it may reflect a read error. This chain joins TRBV20-1 and TRBJ2-3; D unresolved. In germline, CDR1 is DFQATT, CDR2 SNEGSKA (reference sequence). This CDR3 has 15 residues. This CDR3 reads CSAIGTVRNTDTRYF. In DNA form, the CDR3 reads TGCAGTGCTATAGGAACGGTTCGGAACACAGATACGCGGTATTTT.

This clonotype was seen repeatedly, ten times or more. CDR3 amino acids: CASTERASENEKLFF. Written as DNA, the CDR3 is TGTGCCAGCACCGAAAGGGCCAGTGAGAATGAAAAACTGTTTTTT. The V call is TRBV12-3 or TRBV12-4, the J call TRBJ1-4; D uncertain. This CDR3 has 15 amino acids. V lost 7 bases and J lost 5, with 17 bases in between.

In this sample, this clonotype turned up a few times. The chain joins TRBV10-2 to TRBJ2-2; perhaps TRBD2 as D (5 bases). V was pared by 6 bases and J by 5 bases, with 10 bases between. Looked up from germline, CDR1 is WSHSY and CDR2 is SAAADI. The CDR3 has 13 amino acids. CDR3 nucleotides: TGCGCCAGCAGGGACTCAAGAACCGGGGAGCTGTTTTTT. Protein: CASRDSRTGELFF.

The gene calls are TRBV7-9 and TRBJ2-2; 7 nucleotides line up with TRBD1. The CDR3 covers 18 residues. V lost 4 bases and J lost 4; bases outside the gene matches: 15. Germline-derived CDR1 and CDR2 are SEHNR and FQNEAQ (reference sequence). The CDR3 sequence is CASSYYRGRGSVTGELFF. In DNA, the CDR3 is TGTGCCAGCAGCTATTACAGGGGCCGTGGCTCGGTCACCGGGGAGCTGTTTTTT.

This clonotype is labeled medium-sized. The V call is TRBV11-2, the J call TRBJ1-1; weak D call: TRBD1 (5 bases). CDR3 length: 14 amino acids. Trimming stripped 8 bases from V and 3 bases from J, with 16 bases between. Germline V CDR1 and CDR2: SGHAT, FQNNGV. CDR3 in DNA: TGTGCCAGCGGACAACGAGGGTGGGACACTGAAGCTTTCTTT. Translating it yields CASGQRGWDTEAFF.

The V call is TRBV29-1, the J call TRBJ2-7, with D possibly matching TRBD2 (5 bases). CDR1 is SQVTM, CDR2 ANQGSEA, per germline. Between the trimmed V and J ends, which lost 6 bases and 4 bases, there was a span of 22 bases. The CDR3 contains 15 residues. CDR3 residues: CSVRNGTDGVYEQYF. The CDR3 region has the DNA TGCAGCGTCCGAAATGGAACTGACGGGGTTTACGAGCAGTACTTC.